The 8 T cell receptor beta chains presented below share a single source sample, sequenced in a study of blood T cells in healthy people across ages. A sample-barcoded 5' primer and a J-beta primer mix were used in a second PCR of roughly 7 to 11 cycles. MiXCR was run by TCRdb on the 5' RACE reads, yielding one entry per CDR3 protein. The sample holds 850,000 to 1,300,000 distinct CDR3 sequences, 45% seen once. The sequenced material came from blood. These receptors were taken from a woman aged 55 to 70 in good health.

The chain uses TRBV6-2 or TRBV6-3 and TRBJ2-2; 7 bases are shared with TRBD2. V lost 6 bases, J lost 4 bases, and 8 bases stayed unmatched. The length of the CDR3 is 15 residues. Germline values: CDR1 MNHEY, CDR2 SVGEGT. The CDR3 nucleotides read TGTGCCAGCAGCCCGCTAGGCGGGAGCACCGGGGAGCTGTTTTTT. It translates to CASSPLGGSTGELFF.

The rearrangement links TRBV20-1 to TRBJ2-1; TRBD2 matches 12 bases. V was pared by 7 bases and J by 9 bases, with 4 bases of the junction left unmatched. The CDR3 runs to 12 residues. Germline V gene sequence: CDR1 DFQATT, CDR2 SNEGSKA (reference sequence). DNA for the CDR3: TGCAGTGGGACTAGCGGGATAGGTGAGCAGTTCTTC. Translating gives CSGTSGIGEQFF.

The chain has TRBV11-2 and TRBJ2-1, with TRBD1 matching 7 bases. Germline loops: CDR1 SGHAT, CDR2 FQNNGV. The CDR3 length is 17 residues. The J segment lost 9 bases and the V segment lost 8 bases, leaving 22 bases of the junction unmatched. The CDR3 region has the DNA TGTGCCAGCCGCCCCCCATTCAGGGACAGCCGGAGGAGTGAGCAGTTCTTC. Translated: CASRPPFRDSRRSEQFF.

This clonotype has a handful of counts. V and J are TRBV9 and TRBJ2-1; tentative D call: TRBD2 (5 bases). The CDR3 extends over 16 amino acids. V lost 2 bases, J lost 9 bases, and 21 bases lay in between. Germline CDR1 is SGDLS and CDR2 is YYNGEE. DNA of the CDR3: TGTGCCAGCAGCGTCTTGAGGGCGGGCGGAATCGTTGAGCAGTTCTTC. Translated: CASSVLRAGGIVEQFF.

The DNA of the CDR3 is TGTGCCAGCAGCTTATGGTACGGGGGGCTGAACACTGAAGCTTTCTTT. Amino acid sequence: CASSLWYGGLNTEAFF. The V gene is TRBV5-8, the J gene TRBJ1-1, with a weak D call TRBD1 (6 bases). CDR1 is SGHTS, CDR2 YDEGEE, per germline. This CDR3 has 16 amino acids. V was shortened by 2 bases and J by 0 bases, with 14 bases between the two germline ends.

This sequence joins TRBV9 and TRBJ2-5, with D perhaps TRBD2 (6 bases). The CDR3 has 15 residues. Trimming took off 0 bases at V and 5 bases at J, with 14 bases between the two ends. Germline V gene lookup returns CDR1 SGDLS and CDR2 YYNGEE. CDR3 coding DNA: TGTGCCAGCAGCGTAGCGGGAGTGTTTGGGGAGACCCAGTACTTC. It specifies CASSVAGVFGETQYF.

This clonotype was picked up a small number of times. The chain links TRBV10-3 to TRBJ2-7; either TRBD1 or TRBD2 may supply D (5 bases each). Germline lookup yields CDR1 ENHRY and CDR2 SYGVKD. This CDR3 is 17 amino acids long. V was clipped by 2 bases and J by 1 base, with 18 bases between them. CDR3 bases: TGTGCCATCAGTGAGGGGACCCTAGTTAGGCGATCCTACGAGCAGTACTTC. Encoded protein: CAISEGTLVRRSYEQYF.

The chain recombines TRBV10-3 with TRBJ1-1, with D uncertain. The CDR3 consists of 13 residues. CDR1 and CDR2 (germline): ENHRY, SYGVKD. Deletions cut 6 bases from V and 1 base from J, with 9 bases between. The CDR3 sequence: CAIRPAQNTEAFF. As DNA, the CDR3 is TGTGCCATCAGGCCCGCCCAGAACACTGAAGCTTTCTTT.